These 14 T cell receptor beta chains were all obtained from the same sample, sequenced in a study of monozygotic twins with inflammatory bowel disease. After re-calling the 5' RACE reads, TCRdb lists one entry per CDR3 protein, DNA absent. In total, the table holds approximately 120,000 distinct CDR3 sequences. The sequenced sample was blood. Every receptor here comes from a human donor with ulcerative colitis or Crohn's disease, or a healthy co-twin of an affected twin (not recorded which).

The gene calls are TRBV15 and TRBJ2-1; absent DNA, TCRdb's TRBD1 call cannot be checked. Germline CDR1 reads LNHNV; CDR2 reads YYDKDF (reference sequence). CDR3 length equals 14 residues. The CDR3 protein is CATSRASHWGHQNF.

The J gene is TRBJ2-5, the V gene TRBV7-2; TCRdb's D gene call, TRBD2, goes unchecked for lack of DNA. Germline lookup yields CDR1 SGHTA and CDR2 FQGNSA. The CDR3 sequence is 15 residues long. The CDR3 region is CASSLGRAGQETQYF.

The chain links TRBV5-1 to TRBJ2-5; TCRdb lists TRBD1, though no DNA is available to test this call. The CDR3 spans 15 residues. CDR1 is SGHRS and CDR2 is YFSETQ in the germline V gene. The CDR3 sequence is CASQDRPGYQETQYF.

The J gene is TRBJ1-3, the V gene TRBV7-2. Germline V gene data show CDR1 as SGHTA and CDR2 as FQGNSA. This CDR3 has 14 residues. CDR3 sequence reads: CASSPAGGDHTIYF.

The chain couples TRBV6-5 to TRBJ1-1; the TRBD1 assignment by TCRdb is unverifiable without DNA. Germline CDR1 MNHEY, CDR2 SVGAGI. This CDR3 has 11 residues. CDR3 sequence: CASSRQGEAFF.

The CDR3 sequence: CASSRELGGRARTDTQYF. The chain uses TRBV12-3 or TRBV12-4 and TRBJ2-3; the D call from TCRdb, TRBD2, cannot be confirmed without DNA. This CDR3 comprises 18 residues.

The rearrangement uses TRBV5-1 and TRBJ1-2; TCRdb names TRBD1, which stays unverified in the absence of DNA. The CDR3 length is 15 residues. Germline values: CDR1 SGHRS, CDR2 YFSETQ. The CDR3 protein is CASSSSGTGGIGYTF.

This chain uses TRBV12-3 or TRBV12-4 with TRBJ2-1; no DNA is available, so the TRBD2 call from TCRdb remains unchecked. The length of the CDR3 is 16 residues. This CDR3 reads CASTGGLAGSYAEQFF.

This rearrangement joins TRBV5-1 to TRBJ2-1; there is no DNA to check the TCRdb D call of TRBD1. From germline, CDR1 is SGHRS and CDR2 YFSETQ. This CDR3 contains 15 residues. The chain's CDR3 is CASGQTPVPLNEQFF.

The V gene is TRBV9, the J gene TRBJ1-1; TCRdb reports TRBD1, a call that lacks DNA to check it against. This CDR3 has 15 amino acids. Germline assignment: CDR1 SGDLS and CDR2 YYNGEE. CDR3 region: CASSIGGGFGTEAFF.

The CDR3 sequence: CASSLSGVSYEQYF. The chain recombines TRBV27 with TRBJ2-7. The CDR3 extends over 14 amino acids. The germline gives CDR1 MNHEY, CDR2 SMNVEV (reference sequence).

The chain is built from TRBV18 and TRBJ2-7. The CDR3 runs 13 residues. The V gene's germline CDR1 is KGHSH and CDR2 LQKENI. CDR3 in amino acids: CASSPEQSYEQYF. The variable domain in full, with the rest retrieved from reference TRBV18 and TRBJ2-7, is NAGVMQNPRHLVRRRGQEARLRCSPMKGHSHVYWYRQLPEEGLKFMVYLQKENIIDESGMPKERFSAEFPKEGPSILRIQQVVRGDSAAYFCASSPEQSYEQYFGPGTRLTVT.

The rearrangement uses TRBV11-2 and TRBJ2-3; TCRdb lists TRBD2, though no DNA is available to test this call. Germline CDR1 reads SGHAT; CDR2 reads FQNNGV. CDR3 length equals 19 residues. CDR3 protein: CASSLPGLAGGLGGDTQYF. The entire variable domain, with the rest obtained from reference TRBV11-2 and TRBJ2-3, is as follows: EAGVAQSPRYKIIEKRQSVAFWCNPISGHATLYWYQQILGQGPKLLIQFQNNGVVDDSQLPKDRFSAERLKGVDSTLKIQPAKLEDSAVYLCASSLPGLAGGLGGDTQYFGPGTRLTVL.

The rearrangement links TRBV10-3 to TRBJ2-7. The CDR3 sequence is 13 residues long. Germline CDR1 reads ENHRY; CDR2 reads SYGVKD. The CDR3: CAISGADSYEQYF.